Listed here is a single T cell receptor beta chain. Its antigen is not identified. These data belong to a study of OX40 agonist ivuxolimab in advanced cancers. The wider study: With ivuxolimab, an agonistic anti-OX40 (CD134) antibody, patients were treated. Prior anti-PD-1, anti-PD-L1 or anti-CTLA-4 therapy did not bar entry, and less than 50% had some. Study findings and constraints: Expanded clones were, on average, more numerous among CD8+ T cells than CD4+. Clonal expansion by week 6 occurred in CD4+ and CD8+ blood T cells (at 0.1 to 3.0 mg/kg).

Germline V lookup: CDR1 SGHAT, CDR2 FQNNGV. The CDR3 loop spans 13 amino acids. Trimming took off 8 bases at V and 6 bases at J, with 16 bases between the two ends. Libraries were prepared by immunoSEQ multiplex PCR; TCRdb keeps only in-frame clonotypes and omits some of them. The sample consists of under 20,000 clones, 76% of them appearing once. The source was CD4+ or CD8+ T cells sorted from blood, collected in a trial of the OX40 agonist ivuxolimab. The receptor was derived from an adult with an advanced solid tumor such as melanoma, head and neck, liver or kidney cancer. The rearrangement links TRBV11-2 to TRBJ1-2; maybe TRBD1 (5 bases). The CDR3 protein is CASGQGVADGYTF. CDR3 in DNA: TGTGCCAGCGGTCAGGGTGTAGCGGATGGCTACACCTTC. Variable domain in full (rest from reference TRBV11-2 and TRBJ1-2): EAGVAQSPRYKIIEKRQSVAFWCNPISGHATLYWYQQILGQGPKLLIQFQNNGVVDDSQLPKDRFSAERLKGVDSTLKIQPAKLEDSAVYLCASGQGVADGYTFGSGTRLTVV.